These 27 T cell receptor beta chains originate from one sample sequenced in a study of T cells in Graves' hyperthyroidism and ophthalmopathy. Authors of the study amplified TCR beta CDR3 regions from RNA transcripts. TCR CDR3 regions were first amplified by RT-PCR with HTBI primers. TCRdb fed the multiplex PCR reads into MiXCR, producing one record per CDR3 protein. The sample shows some 490,000 distinct CDR3 sequences, approximately 23% of them seen only once. The specimen sequenced was blood. The receptors stem from a woman in her 70s with Graves' ophthalmopathy.

This rearrangement joins TRBV6-1 to TRBJ2-7; 9 bases are shared with TRBD1. Trimming removed 6 bases from V and 3 bases from J; junction bases left unmatched: 9. The germline V gene encodes CDR1 MNHNS and CDR2 SASEGT. The CDR3 covers 15 residues. The CDR3 DNA reads TGTGCCAGCAGAAACCTGCGGACAGGGGTCTACGAGCAGTACTTC. It yields the protein CASRNLRTGVYEQYF.

The J gene is TRBJ1-3, the V gene TRBV30; D gene ambiguous. V was trimmed by 8 bases and J by 0 bases, leaving 14 bases between them. This CDR3 contains 14 residues. CDR1 and CDR2 from the germline V gene are GTSNPN and SVGIG (reference sequence). The CDR3 is CAHASGISGNTIYF. Written as DNA, the CDR3 is TGTGCCCATGCGTCGGGGATCTCTGGAAACACCATATATTTT.

The rearrangement joins TRBV12-3 or TRBV12-4 to TRBJ1-5, with D hard to call. Between the trimmed V and J ends, which lost 3 bases and 2 bases, there was a span of 11 bases. The CDR3 is made up of 15 amino acids. The CDR3 DNA is TGTGCCAGCAGTTTCTCACACATGGGCAATCAGCCCCAGCATTTT. Its translation is CASSFSHMGNQPQHF.

The chain carries TRBV15 and TRBJ2-7, with D perhaps TRBD1 (6 bases). The CDR3 extends over 17 amino acids. The V and J ends lost 5 bases and 3 bases respectively, with 23 bases between them. CDR1 is LNHNV, CDR2 YYDKDF, per germline (reference sequence). The CDR3 nucleotides are TGTGCCACCAGCTCGCCGAGAGGGTCAGGGGCGAGCTACGAGCAGTACTTC. Residues: CATSSPRGSGASYEQYF.

The V gene is TRBV11-1, the J gene TRBJ2-7, with 7 bases aligning to TRBD2. V shed 7 bases, J shed 2 bases, and the junction held 14 bases outside the gene matches. Germline-derived CDR1 and CDR2 are SGHAT and FQDESV (reference sequence). This CDR3 region has 16 residues. This CDR3 is CASTKSGTIAAYEQYF. As DNA, the CDR3 is TGTGCCAGCACCAAAAGCGGGACTATAGCCGCCTACGAGCAGTACTTC.

This clonotype was seen more than once but under ten times. V and J are TRBV19 and TRBJ1-2; no clear D gene. The CDR3 is 14 amino acids. The germline CDR1 and CDR2 sequences are LNHDA and SQIVND (reference sequence). V was cut by 5 bases and J by 3 bases, with 13 bases left in between. The CDR3 bases are TGTGCCAGTAGTCATGACGTCTCCTACTATGGCTACACCTTC. This sequence encodes CASSHDVSYYGYTF. The whole variable domain, remainder taken from reference TRBV19 and TRBJ1-2, is DGGITQSPKYLFRKEGQNVTLSCEQNLNHDAMYWYRQDPGQGLRLIYYSQIVNDFQKGDIAEGYSVSREKKESFPLTVTSAQKNPTAFYLCASSHDVSYYGYTFGSGTRLTVV.

The rearrangement links TRBV12-3 or TRBV12-4 to TRBJ1-1; D ambiguous. This CDR3 region has 15 residues. Trimming removed 2 bases at V and 2 bases at J, with 12 bases between. CDR3 amino acids: CASSLLRGFNTEAFF. In DNA, the CDR3 is TGTGCCAGCAGTTTACTACGGGGTTTTAACACTGAAGCTTTCTTT.

This chain uses TRBV27 with TRBJ1-4; D unclear. V was shortened by 3 bases and J by 3 bases, with 11 bases between the two germline ends. Per the germline V gene, CDR1 is MNHEY and CDR2 is SMNVEV (reference sequence). The CDR3 contains 15 residues. The CDR3 DNA reads TGTGCCAGCAGTTTGGCAGCTTCTGCTAATGAAAAACTGTTTTTT. Protein product: CASSLAASANEKLFF.

The chain joins TRBV7-2 to TRBJ2-1, with D maybe TRBD2 (6 bases). V was clipped by 1 base and J by 3 bases, with 13 bases between them. The CDR3 spans 16 residues. In germline, CDR1 is SGHTA, CDR2 FQGNSA. The CDR3 loop reads CASSLDGTGFYNEQFF. In nucleotides, the CDR3 is TGTGCCAGCAGCTTAGATGGGACTGGCTTCTACAATGAGCAGTTCTTC.

This clonotype occurred many times. The chain is built from TRBV12-3 or TRBV12-4 and TRBJ2-5, with TRBD2 matching 11 bases. The CDR3 spans 14 residues. V trimming: 3 bases; J trimming: 7 bases; junction bases outside the gene matches: 4. CDR3 in amino acids: CASSLIAGGGTQYF. CDR3 in DNA: TGTGCCAGCAGTTTGATAGCGGGAGGGGGGACCCAGTACTTC.

Only a few counts were recorded for this clonotype. The V gene is TRBV28, the J gene TRBJ1-2; the D is unclear. Trimming left V 8 bases short and J 0 bases short, with 13 bases between. The CDR3 loop spans 14 amino acids. Per germline, CDR1 MDHEN and CDR2 SYDVKM. The CDR3 DNA is TGTGCCAGCGGTCGGCACCAGGCTAACTATGGCTACACCTTC. Translating gives CASGRHQANYGYTF.

This clonotype came up many times. The chain combines TRBV12-3 or TRBV12-4 with TRBJ1-1, with D possibly matching TRBD1 (6 bases). Trimming cost V 4 bases and J 1 base, with 16 bases left between them. CDR3 size: 16 residues. The CDR3 DNA reads as TGTGCCAGCAGTTCCCGGGGGGGGGCAGAGAACACTGAAGCTTTCTTT. Encoded protein: CASSSRGGAENTEAFF.

This clonotype was counted ten times or more. The chain combines TRBV28 with TRBJ1-1; weak D call: TRBD1 (5 bases). Germline loops: CDR1 MDHEN, CDR2 SYDVKM. CDR3 length: 14 amino acids. Trimming cost V 4 bases and J 11 bases, with 20 bases left between them. The CDR3 loop reads CASSSPGTKEEAFF. CDR3 DNA: TGTGCCAGCAGTTCCCCCGGGACCAAAGAAGAGGCTTTCTTT.

Ten or more counts support this clonotype. The chain joins TRBV12-3 or TRBV12-4 to TRBJ2-1; 9 bases fit TRBD2. V shed 3 bases and J 7 bases; nucleotides not matched to a gene: 7. The CDR3 has 15 amino acids. DNA for the CDR3: TGTGCCAGCAGTTTTCAAGCGGGAGGAAGGAATGAGCAGTTCTTC. It is translated as CASSFQAGGRNEQFF.

The J gene is TRBJ1-1, the V gene TRBV7-3; D is undetermined. The CDR3 sequence is 13 residues long. With 5 bases removed from V and 7 bases from J, the gap between germline ends came to 14 bases. CDR1 SGHTA and CDR2 FQGTGA come from the germline V gene. CDR3 loop: CASSPNDGDEAFF. CDR3 DNA: TGTGCCAGCAGCCCGAATGACGGGGATGAAGCTTTCTTT.

This clonotype was counted a few times. V is TRBV9 and J is TRBJ2-5, with TRBD2 as a possible D gene (6 bases). Per germline, CDR1 SGDLS and CDR2 YYNGEE. This CDR3 spans 15 amino acids. V was pared by 4 bases and J by 3 bases, with 16 bases between. The CDR3 DNA follows: TGTGCCAGCAGCCCCCGACTAGTCGGGGAAGAGACCCAGTACTTC. Its translation: CASSPRLVGEETQYF.

This clonotype was seen more than once but under ten times. The gene calls are TRBV11-2 and TRBJ2-5; D is undetermined. Germline V gene sequence: CDR1 SGHAT, CDR2 FQNNGV. V was clipped by 5 bases and J by 5 bases, with 9 bases between them. CDR3 length: 12 residues. DNA for the CDR3: TGTGCCAGCAGCATGGCTAGGGAGACCCAGTACTTC. Its protein is CASSMARETQYF. Based on the CDR3 plus reference TRBV11-2 and TRBJ2-5, the full variable domain is EAGVAQSPRYKIIEKRQSVAFWCNPISGHATLYWYQQILGQGPKLLIQFQNNGVVDDSQLPKDRFSAERLKGVDSTLKIQPAKLEDSAVYLCASSMARETQYFGPGTRLLVL.

This chain links TRBV29-1 with TRBJ2-2; TRBD2 is a possible D gene (6 bases). Trimming cost V 4 bases and J 2 bases, with 11 bases left between them. The CDR3 loop spans 14 amino acids. Germline V CDR1 and CDR2: SQVTM, ANQGSEA. The CDR3 sequence: CSVVSDYNTGELFF. DNA of the CDR3: TGCAGCGTTGTTTCGGACTACAACACCGGGGAGCTGTTTTTT.

This clonotype was detected only a few times. The chain joins TRBV6-1 to TRBJ1-6, with TRBD1 as a possible D gene (5 bases). V was trimmed by 5 bases and J by 4 bases, leaving 12 bases between them. The V gene's germline CDR1 is MNHNS and CDR2 SASEGT. CDR3 length: 15 residues. The CDR3 sequence is CASSTGGRYNSPLHF. The CDR3 DNA reads as TGTGCCAGCAGTACCGGGGGACGGTATAATTCACCCCTCCACTTT.

This clonotype appeared many times. For the CDR3, the DNA is TGTGCCAGCAAGCGACGGGGGCAAGAGACCCAGTACTTC. This translates into CASKRRGQETQYF. This rearrangement joins TRBV6-1 to TRBJ2-5; TRBD2 might be the D (6 bases). CDR3 length equals 13 residues. Trimming took 7 bases from V and 2 from J, leaving 11 bases between them. Germline V lookup: CDR1 MNHNS, CDR2 SASEGT.

The genes are TRBV28 and TRBJ2-5; 11 positions match TRBD1. This CDR3 is 15 amino acids long. The V and J ends lost 5 bases and 4 bases, in that order; junction bases with no gene match: 6. Germline CDR1 is MDHEN and CDR2 is SYDVKM. The CDR3 here is CASSRRTGGLETQYF. DNA for the CDR3: TGTGCCAGCAGTAGAAGGACAGGGGGCTTAGAGACCCAGTACTTC.

This clonotype was seen many times. V is TRBV28 and J is TRBJ2-5; TRBD2 aligns across 11 bases. Unmatched junction bases numbered 6, after V lost 1 base and J lost 5 bases. The CDR3 length is 16 residues. The germline CDR1 and CDR2 sequences are MDHEN and SYDVKM. The CDR3 region is CASSLLVSSGRETQYF. The CDR3 nucleotides read TGTGCCAGCAGTTTATTGGTTTCTAGCGGGAGGGAGACCCAGTACTTC.

The V and J genes are TRBV25-1 and TRBJ1-1; possibly TRBD1 for D (6 bases). Germline loops: CDR1 MGHDK, CDR2 SYGVNS. CDR3 length: 13 residues. V shed 6 bases and J shed 2 bases, with 10 bases lying between them. Here the CDR3 DNA reads TGTGCCAGCAGGTGGGGGGGCAACACTGAAGCTTTCTTT. Translation: CASRWGGNTEAFF.

The V call is TRBV30, the J call TRBJ2-7; possible D gene TRBD2, 5 bases. Trimming shortened V by 6 bases and J by 2 bases, and 8 bases separated the two germline ends. Germline assignment: CDR1 GTSNPN and CDR2 SVGIG (reference sequence). The CDR3 covers 11 residues. As DNA, the CDR3 is TGTGCCTGCCTCGGGGCCTACGAGCAGTACTTC. It specifies CACLGAYEQYF.

The chain joins TRBV27 to TRBJ2-7, with D tentatively TRBD2 (5 bases). The CDR3 is made up of 13 amino acids. Germline V gives CDR1 MNHEY, CDR2 SMNVEV (reference sequence). V lost 6 bases to trimming and J lost 7 bases, with 16 bases between them. The CDR3 is CASRPLEPGEQYF. The CDR3 nucleotides are TGTGCCAGCAGACCCCTCGAACCGGGGGAGCAGTACTTC.

This clonotype was counted at least ten times. The gene calls are TRBV7-7 and TRBJ2-5; D not certain. From germline, CDR1 is SSHAT and CDR2 FNYEAQ (reference sequence). The CDR3 contains 13 residues. The V end lost 1 base, the J end lost 2 bases, and 5 bases lay between the germline ends. CDR3 in DNA: TGTGCCAGCAGCTTAGGGGTTCAAGAGACCCAGTACTTC. Protein sequence: CASSLGVQETQYF.

The gene calls are TRBV5-1 and TRBJ2-7; 7 bases match TRBD2. The CDR3 spans 17 residues. The germline V gene encodes CDR1 SGHRS and CDR2 YFSETQ. Trimming cost V 2 bases and J 3 bases; bases outside gene matches: 14. Written as DNA, the CDR3 is TGCGCCAGCAGCTTCGCGAAGGGGAGGGACGGTAACTACGAGCAGTACTTC. Translated, it gives CASSFAKGRDGNYEQYF.